The entry below describes one T cell receptor (beta chain). Sequencing used immunoSEQ multiplex PCR; TCRdb keeps in-frame clones, though not all of them. Of over 10,000 clones detected, 65% to 90% appear once; the ten largest clones hold around 10%. The record originates from a study of technical replicates of blood from a handful of donors. The sequence was collected from a human donor in good health. The specimen was PBMCs.

CDR3 sequence reads: CAWSVLATSGPGEQYF. The CDR3 region has the DNA TGTGCCTGGAGTGTACTCGCGACTAGCGGCCCGGGTGAGCAGTACTTC. The chain links TRBV30 to TRBJ2-7; 9 nucleotides agree with TRBD2. The trim removed 0 bases at V and 7 bases at J, leaving 13 bases unmatched. The CDR3 runs to 16 residues. CDR1 GTSNPN and CDR2 SVGIG come from the germline V gene (reference sequence).